Included here is one T cell receptor beta chain sequence, with context. A sample-barcoded 5' primer and a J-beta primer mix were used in a second PCR of roughly 6 to 11 cycles. All cDNA molecules were each tagged by a template-switch adaptor with 12 random nucleotides. TCRdb analysed the 5' RACE reads with MiXCR anew, one entry per CDR3 protein. The sample lists approximately 780,000 distinct CDR3 sequences; approximately 24% were seen once. This specimen comes from a study of blood T cells in healthy people across ages. Researchers collected 9 to 10 milliliters of peripheral blood from every single donor. This sample was also put to use in a study of T cells of mothers and their children. From that study: The donors comprised about six children and their three healthy Caucasian mothers. The analysis detected no persistent microchimeric T cell clones.

This TCR was sampled from a boy younger than 18 in good health. The sample taken for sequencing was blood.

The CDR3 DNA sequence: TGTGCCAGCAGTGGCCGGGACAGGGTGACCATTCAGTACTTC. It yields the protein CASSGRDRVTIQYF. The V and J genes are TRBV6-5 and TRBJ2-4; 9 nucleotides match TRBD1. CDR1 MNHEY and CDR2 SVGAGI come from the germline V gene. After removal of 5 bases from V and 9 bases from J, the junction contained 8 bases not matched to a gene. This CDR3 has 14 residues.